This T cell receptor beta chain appears in the sequencing data of a study of Ad26.COV2.S vaccination and SARS-CoV-2 variants. The study's findings and limits: Post-vaccination breadth of spike-specific CD8+ and CD4+ T cell responses was reportedly substantial. Overall T cell responses may have been underestimated by the analyses of TCR breadth and depth.

V was clipped by 6 bases and J by 2 bases; unmatched bases: 10. The CDR3 has 16 amino acids. Germline loops: CDR1 KGHSH, CDR2 LQKENI. Here immunoSEQ multiplex PCR was the method, and the copy in TCRdb shows in-frame clones only, minus some. The data contain around 400,000 clones, 83% of them singletons. Specified treatment: approximately 18 received Ad26.COV2.S at low or high dose, single or two shots; roughly five received placebo; per-sample allocation not given. Repertoires come from day 63 after the first vaccine or placebo injection. Built on an Ad26 vector, the vaccine expressed Wuhan-strain SARS-CoV-2 spike. Points on this clone: As yet, its antigen is unknown.

This clonotype originated in a person aged 18-60 years who received the Ad26.COV2.S COVID-19 vaccine or a placebo. The chain carries TRBV18 and TRBJ2-5, with 9 bases identical to TRBD2. The specimen was peripheral blood, collected in a trial of Ad26.COV2.S vaccine versus placebo. In DNA, the CDR3 is TGTGCCAGCTCGCAAATGACTAGCGGCGTACAAGAGACCCAGTACTTC. It encodes CASSQMTSGVQETQYF. The full variable domain, with the rest looked up from reference TRBV18 and TRBJ2-5, is NAGVMQNPRHLVRRRGQEARLRCSPMKGHSHVYWYRQLPEEGLKFMVYLQKENIIDESGMPKERFSAEFPKEGPSILRIQQVVRGDSAAYFCASSQMTSGVQETQYFGPGTRLLVL.